This T cell receptor beta chain was recorded in a study of spatial heterogeneity in lung cancer. Whole-study context: Consistent detection of more beta-chain than alpha-chain sequences was observed.

This clonotype was found a few times. TCRdb used MiXCR to reprocess the 5' RACE reads, holding one entry per CDR3 protein. In the table there are about 120,000 distinct CDR3 sequences, 12% of which are singletons. Documented time point: blood at routine non-recurrence follow-up after resection. Extraction of whole RNA from tumor, nontumor lung or frozen PBMC preceded unsorted sequencing. The sample consisted of PBMCs, taken at follow-up. The TCR was taken from a male donor with early-stage non-small cell lung cancer.

CDR3 nucleotide sequence: TGCGCCAGCAGCCAAGCAACAGGGGTCAATTCACCCCTCCACTTT. Translation: CASSQATGVNSPLHF. The rearrangement joins TRBV4-3 to TRBJ1-6, with 7 bases fitting TRBD1. V lost 1 base to trimming and J lost 7 bases; unmatched junction nucleotides: 4. This CDR3 is 15 amino acids long. The germline gives CDR1 LGHNA, CDR2 YSLEER.